This record concerns one TCR beta chain sequence. Its antigen remains unidentified. V gave up 5 bases and J gave up 2 bases, with 19 bases separating them. This CDR3 has 16 amino acids. Germline assignment: CDR1 MNHEY and CDR2 SMNVEV (reference sequence). Combining a sample-barcoded 5' primer with a J-beta primer mix, a second PCR ran for about 7 to 12 cycles. TCRdb ran MiXCR on the 5' RACE reads and lists one entry per CDR3 protein. The data hold about 700,000 distinct CDR3 sequences, with 32% observed a single time. The sample belongs to a study of blood T cells in healthy people across ages. General study points: Donor CMV status, an unknown factor, possibly confounded changes in expanded clonotypes. Using unsorted PBMCs precluded a conclusive naive versus antigen-experienced comparison. Older individuals had lower TCR beta diversity per million T cells (the decline was roughly linear). Higher diversity, along with more naive CD4+ cells, distinguished long-lived donors from aged donors.

Sequencing was done on a sample of blood. This clonotype originated in a woman aged 80 or older in good health. The chain uses TRBV27 and TRBJ2-7; the D call may be TRBD1 or TRBD2 (5 bases each). The CDR3 bases are TGTGCCAGCAGTCCATATAGTTACGGGGCGACCTACGAGCAGTACTTC. This encodes CASSPYSYGATYEQYF.